This T cell receptor (beta chain) is from a study of CD8+ T cells in alopecia areata. Study-level information: Treated individuals took tofacitinib by mouth, 5 to 10 mg twice daily. Tofacitinib continued for 6 to 18 months and was then withheld for 6 months.

In alopecia areata patients, both lesional scalp punch biopsies and peripheral blood were collected. This clone came up a few times. Its antigen is currently unknown. Germline V lookup: CDR1 SGHAT, CDR2 FQNNGV. Trimming stripped 4 bases from V and 4 bases from J, with 4 bases between. The CDR3 is 12 residues long. Whole-study findings and limits: Sharing of TCR sequences between patients (possibly for HLA-related reasons) was less clear than in mice.

Reverse transcribed after extraction, RNA yielded cDNA as the sequencing template. Sequenced by immunoSEQ multiplex PCR; TCRdb stores in-frame clones only, minus some. The data hold 100,000 to 150,000 clones, with approximately 48% observed a single time. Material: CD8+ T cells sorted from blood, obtained at week 0. The source is a human donor with alopecia areata. The chain links TRBV11-2 to TRBJ2-2; D unclear. The CDR3 sequence: CASSSRTGELFF. DNA for the CDR3: TGTGCCAGCAGCTCCCGCACCGGGGAGCTGTTTTTT. The variable domain in full, with the rest retrieved from reference TRBV11-2 and TRBJ2-2, is EAGVAQSPRYKIIEKRQSVAFWCNPISGHATLYWYQQILGQGPKLLIQFQNNGVVDDSQLPKDRFSAERLKGVDSTLKIQPAKLEDSAVYLCASSSRTGELFFGEGSRLTVL.